The rows below give T cell receptor beta chains drawn from one sample of a study of early T cells in non-severe SARS-CoV-2 infection. Using its own MiXCR run on the 5' RACE reads, TCRdb lists one record per CDR3 protein. The sample holds 25,000 to 35,000 distinct CDR3 sequences, 5.5% to 7% seen once. Sequencing was done on a sample of whole blood. These TCRs come from an adult who was a healthcare worker with PCR-confirmed SARS-CoV-2 infection or an uninfected control (not recorded which). Both conserved end residues are part of each CDR3. The D gene is left open where the match is weak. Some rows have no size entry. The others give once, few or many, or a class for an expanded clone.

V gene: TRBV6-8; D gene: .; J gene: TRBJ2-7; clone size: many; CDR3 protein: CASSAAGTQSTYEQYF; CDR3 DNA: TGTGCCAGCAGTGCCGCCGGGACCCAGTCCACCTACGAGCAGTACTTC
V gene: TRBV20-1; D gene: .; J gene: TRBJ2-7; clone size: many; CDR3 protein: CSASFANAYEQYF; CDR3 DNA: TGCAGTGCTAGTTTCGCTAACGCCTACGAGCAGTACTTC
V gene: TRBV20-1; D gene: TRBD1; J gene: TRBJ1-2; clone size: few; CDR3 protein: CSARSTGDYGYTF; CDR3 DNA: TGCAGTGCTAGATCCACAGGGGACTATGGCTACACCTTC
V gene: TRBV20-1; D gene: TRBD1; J gene: TRBJ1-1; clone size: many; CDR3 protein: CSAPGQGDTEAFF; CDR3 DNA: TGCAGTGCCCCGGGACAGGGCGACACTGAAGCTTTCTTT
V gene: TRBV29-1; D gene: .; J gene: TRBJ2-1; clone size: many; CDR3 protein: CSVSSGARDEQFF; CDR3 DNA: TGCAGCGTTTCATCGGGGGCGCGGGATGAGCAGTTCTTC
V gene: TRBV6-5; D gene: .; J gene: TRBJ2-6; clone size: .; CDR3 protein: CASSYSPVAGSSGANVLTF; CDR3 DNA: TGTGCCAGCAGTTACTCCCCAGTGGCCGGTTCATCTGGGGCCAACGTCCTGACTTTC
V gene: TRBV20-1; D gene: TRBD2; J gene: TRBJ2-2; clone size: many; CDR3 protein: CSAREEGRDTGELFF; CDR3 DNA: TGCAGTGCTAGAGAGGAGGGGAGGGACACCGGGGAGCTGTTTTTT
V gene: TRBV30; D gene: .; J gene: TRBJ2-2; clone size: once; CDR3 protein: CAWSVRNGELFF; CDR3 DNA: TGTGCCTGGAGTGTACGGAATGGGGAGCTGTTTTTT
V gene: TRBV4-1; D gene: .; J gene: TRBJ1-1; clone size: many; CDR3 protein: CASSQDRDSFPSGAFF; CDR3 DNA: TGCGCCAGCAGCCAAGATCGTGACTCGTTCCCCAGTGGAGCTTTCTTT
V gene: TRBV10-2; D gene: .; J gene: TRBJ2-1; clone size: few; CDR3 protein: CASSASGLAYNEQFF; CDR3 DNA: TGCGCCAGCAGTGCATCGGGATTGGCCTACAATGAGCAGTTCTTC